The rows below give T cell receptor beta chains drawn from one sample of a study of OX40 agonist ivuxolimab in advanced cancers. Produced via immunoSEQ multiplex PCR; TCRdb's table is partial and in-frame only. This table has tens of thousands of clones, 89% appearing once. The sample in question was CD4+ or CD8+ T cells sorted from blood, obtained in a trial of the OX40 agonist ivuxolimab. These TCRs come from an adult with an advanced solid tumor such as melanoma, head and neck, liver or kidney cancer. Each CDR3 is given with its conserved first and last residue. D genes are given only for firm matches. Some rows have no size entry. The others give once, few or many, or a class for an expanded clone.

TRBD2,TRBV7-6,TRBJ2-7,NA,CASSSWGAGGRVEQYF,TGTGCCAGCAGCTCCTGGGGAGCGGGAGGGCGTGTCGAGCAGTACTTC
TRBD2,TRBV27,TRBJ2-5,NA,CASSLWGSGIETQYF,TGTGCCAGCAGTTTATGGGGTAGCGGGATCGAGACCCAGTACTTC
TRBD1,TRBV2,TRBJ1-5,NA,CASSRRGTGNQPQHF,TGTGCCAGCTCCAGACGAGGGACAGGGAATCAGCCCCAGCATTTT
NA,TRBV11-3,TRBJ2-3,NA,CASSKGTDTQYF,TGTGCCAGCAGCAAGGGCACAGATACGCAGTATTTT
NA,TRBV2,TRBJ2-7,NA,CASSVRDWGYEQYF,TGTGCCAGCAGTGTACGGGACTGGGGCTACGAGCAGTACTTC
TRBD2,TRBV29-1,TRBJ2-3,NA,CSASTSGGEDTQYF,TGCAGCGCATCGACTAGCGGGGGGGAAGATACGCAGTATTTT
NA,TRBV5-1,TRBJ1-5,few,CASSPDADAMPQHF,TGCGCCAGCAGCCCAGACGCTGATGCGATGCCCCAGCATTTT
NA,TRBV2,TRBJ2-3,once,CASSEAGTQYF,TGTGCCAGCAGTGAGGCGGGGACCCAGTATTTT
NA,TRBV29-1,TRBJ2-7,once,CSVEVRNSYEQYF,TGCAGCGTTGAGGTCAGGAACTCCTACGAGCAGTACTTC
TRBD2,TRBV28,TRBJ2-5,NA,CASSLGGVETQYF,TGTGCCAGCAGTTTAGGGGGGGTGGAGACCCAGTACTTC
NA,TRBV5-1,TRBJ1-2,NA,CASSRVGPGLKGYTF,TGCGCCAGCAGCCGGGTGGGCCCAGGGCTGAAGGGCTACACCTTC
NA,TRBV4-2,TRBJ2-7,NA,CASSSLTGSDEQYF,TGTGCCAGCAGTTCGCTAACAGGGTCCGACGAGCAGTACTTC
TRBD2,TRBV28,TRBJ2-1,NA,CASSSPGTSGGEQFF,TGTGCCAGCAGTTCCCCCGGGACTAGCGGGGGGGAGCAGTTCTTC
NA,TRBV28,TRBJ2-3,NA,CASSTRRGTDTQYF,TGTGCCAGCAGCACCCGCCGGGGCACAGATACGCAGTATTTT
TRBD1,TRBV28,TRBJ2-1,NA,CASRQRGPPNEQFF,TGTGCCAGCAGGCAAAGGGGGCCACCTAATGAGCAGTTCTTC
TRBD2,TRBV2,TRBJ2-3,NA,CASSPGLAGGKDTQYF,TGTGCCAGCAGCCCCGGACTAGCGGGAGGGAAAGATACGCAGTATTTT
TRBD2,TRBV5-4,TRBJ2-3,NA,CASSFISGPTTNTQYF,TGTGCCAGCAGCTTCATTAGCGGGCCCACCACGAATACGCAGTATTTT
TRBD2,TRBV5-4,TRBJ2-7,NA,CASSLVSGRADEQYF,TGTGCCAGCAGCTTGGTTAGCGGGAGAGCTGACGAGCAGTACTTC
TRBD2,TRBV9,TRBJ2-1,NA,CASSVQAGGHNEQFF,TGTGCCAGCAGCGTACAAGCGGGAGGTCACAATGAGCAGTTCTTC
NA,TRBV6-5,TRBJ2-2,NA,CASSPGGRGTGELFF,TGTGCCAGCAGCCCCGGGGGCCGTGGGACCGGGGAGCTGTTTTTT
TRBD2,TRBV10-3,TRBJ2-1,NA,CAISGRTSGGVHEQFF,TGTGCCATCAGTGGCCGGACTAGCGGGGGGGTACATGAGCAGTTCTTC
TRBD1,TRBV11-2,TRBJ2-7,NA,CASSLVQGAYEQYF,TGTGCCAGCAGCTTAGTTCAGGGGGCCTACGAGCAGTACTTC
TRBD2,TRBV4-2,TRBJ2-1,NA,CASSQPGLAKNNEQFF,TGTGCCAGCAGCCAACCGGGACTAGCGAAAAACAATGAGCAGTTCTTC
TRBD1,TRBV5-1,TRBJ2-7,NA,CASSLSTAGQGSDEQYF,TGCGCCAGCAGCTTATCCACCGCGGGACAGGGGAGCGACGAGCAGTACTTC
NA,TRBV5-1,TRBJ1-1,once,CASSITPGSTEAFF,TGCGCCAGCAGCATAACTCCAGGGTCCACTGAAGCTTTCTTT
TRBD2,TRBV5-4,TRBJ2-5,NA,CASSGTSTQETQYF,TGTGCCAGCAGCGGGACTAGTACCCAAGAGACCCAGTACTTC
NA,TRBV7-3,TRBJ2-1,NA,CASSQNHGYNEQFF,TGTGCCAGCAGCCAGAATCATGGTTACAATGAGCAGTTCTTC
NA,TRBV19,TRBJ1-2,once,CASSTRGGLGYTF,TGTGCCAGTAGTACCCGCGGGGGGCTTGGCTACACCTTC
NA,TRBV6-5,TRBJ2-7,NA,CASSYPGRIYEQYF,TGTGCCAGCAGTTACCCGGGCAGGATCTACGAGCAGTACTTC
NA,TRBV29-1,TRBJ2-2,NA,CSVEEAISTELFF,TGCAGCGTTGAGGAAGCCATCTCAACAGAGCTGTTTTTT
NA,TRBV19,TRBJ2-3,NA,CASGFFTGAGDTQYF,TGTGCCAGTGGATTCTTCACGGGAGCTGGAGATACGCAGTATTTT
TRBD2,TRBV29-1,TRBJ2-3,once,CSVILAGASTDTQYF,TGCAGCGTTATACTAGCGGGTGCCAGCACAGATACGCAGTATTTT
NA,TRBV5-4,TRBJ2-5,NA,CASSLGWRSGAEQETQYF,TGTGCCAGCAGCTTGGGGTGGCGATCGGGGGCCGAGCAAGAGACCCAGTACTTC
TRBD1,TRBV28,TRBJ1-6,few,CASSSPQGGRSPLHF,TGTGCCAGCAGTTCCCCCCAGGGGGGGAGGTCACCCCTCCACTTT
NA,TRBV15,TRBJ2-6,NA,CATSRDLAERANVLTF,TGTGCCACCAGCAGAGATTTGGCGGAGAGGGCCAACGTCCTGACTTTC
TRBD2,TRBV6-4,TRBJ2-5,NA,CASRQGGEETQYF,TGTGCCAGCAGGCAGGGAGGGGAAGAGACCCAGTACTTC
NA,TRBV21-1,TRBJ2-7,few,CASSSEGVGYEQYF,TGTGCCAGCAGCTCGGAAGGGGTCGGTTACGAGCAGTACTTC
TRBD2,TRBV27,TRBJ2-7,few,CASRRGGGYEQYF,TGTGCCAGCAGGCGGGGGGGAGGGTACGAGCAGTACTTC
NA,TRBV28,TRBJ2-7,NA,CASSHRAHEQYF,TGTGCCAGCAGCCACAGGGCCCACGAGCAGTACTTC
NA,TRBV5-1,TRBJ1-1,NA,CASSFSGANTEAFF,TGCGCCAGCAGCTTTTCAGGGGCCAACACTGAAGCTTTCTTT
NA,TRBV27,TRBJ2-7,NA,CASSFRTGGSSGGNYEQYF,TGTGCCAGCAGTTTTCGGACAGGGGGCTCTAGCGGGGGCAACTACGAGCAGTACTTC
TRBD1,TRBV2,TRBJ2-3,NA,CASSGQGNLDTQYF,TGTGCCAGCAGTGGACAGGGGAACCTAGATACGCAGTATTTT
TRBD1,TRBV5-1,TRBJ2-7,NA,CASSLYRGRYEQYF,TGCGCCAGCAGCTTGTACAGGGGCAGATACGAGCAGTACTTC
TRBD2,TRBV5-6,TRBJ2-5,NA,CASSPLAGARVETQYF,TGTGCCAGCAGCCCACTAGCGGGAGCTCGTGTAGAGACCCAGTACTTC
TRBD1,TRBV10-1,TRBJ2-7,NA,CASSEPFSGTGTNEQYF,TGCGCCAGCAGTGAGCCCTTCTCCGGGACAGGGACGAACGAGCAGTACTTC
NA,TRBV11-1,TRBJ2-3,few,CASSSPLGAASTDTQYF,TGTGCCAGCAGCTCCCCCCTCGGAGCAGCTAGCACAGATACGCAGTATTTT
NA,TRBV11-2,TRBJ2-5,once,CASSLDISRETQYF,TGTGCCAGCAGCTTAGATATCTCACGGGAGACCCAGTACTTC
NA,TRBV11-2,TRBJ2-3,NA,CATHRRFSSTDTQYF,TGTGCCACCCACCGACGGTTCTCTAGCACAGATACGCAGTATTTT
NA,TRBV5-1,TRBJ2-2,NA,CASSGIWNTGELFF,TGCGCCAGCAGCGGAATATGGAACACCGGGGAGCTGTTTTTT
NA,TRBV19,TRBJ1-1,NA,CASKGRNTEAFF,TGTGCCAGTAAGGGGCGGAACACTGAAGCTTTCTTT
TRBD2,TRBV19,TRBJ2-7,NA,CASRTAGGRSYEQYF,TGTGCCAGTAGAACAGCGGGAGGTAGAAGCTACGAGCAGTACTTC
NA,TRBV11-2,TRBJ1-3,once,CASSQGVGNTIYF,TGTGCCAGCAGTCAAGGGGTAGGAAACACCATATATTTT
NA,TRBV28,TRBJ2-2,NA,CASSLYGDGELFF,TGTGCCAGCAGTTTATATGGGGACGGGGAGCTGTTTTTT
NA,TRBV18,TRBJ2-3,NA,CASSPRLTDTQYF,TGTGCCAGCTCACCCCGACTTACAGATACGCAGTATTTT
NA,TRBV27,TRBJ2-6,NA,CASSWGLPGANVLTF,TGTGCCAGCTCGTGGGGATTGCCTGGGGCCAACGTCCTGACTTTC
NA,TRBV5-1,TRBJ1-6,few,CASSLVPGNPLHF,TGCGCCAGCAGCTTGGTTCCGGGAAACCCCCTCCACTTT
NA,TRBV29-1,TRBJ2-3,NA,CSSAGGPSTDTQYF,TGCAGTTCCGCCGGGGGACCTAGCACAGATACGCAGTATTTT
NA,TRBV6-6,TRBJ1-3,NA,CASSSYGGNTIYF,TGTGCCAGCAGTTCCTACGGTGGAAACACCATATATTTT
NA,TRBV7-9,TRBJ2-3,NA,CASSLGRSTQDTQYF,TGTGCCAGCAGCCTGGGCCGGAGCACACAAGATACGCAGTATTTT